Following are 10 T cell receptor beta chains from one sample sequenced in a study of OX40 agonist ivuxolimab in advanced cancers. Profiled with immunoSEQ multiplex PCR; TCRdb holds only in-frame clones, not every one. The sample holds around 75,000 clones; approximately 89% are singletons and the top ten take approximately 2.3%. The source material was CD4+ or CD8+ T cells sorted from blood, sampled in a trial of the OX40 agonist ivuxolimab. The receptors stem from an adult with an advanced solid tumor such as melanoma, head and neck, liver or kidney cancer.

This chain links TRBV25-1 with TRBJ1-1; TRBD1 is a possible D gene (6 bases). From germline, CDR1 is MGHDK and CDR2 SYGVNS. V was shortened by 1 base and J by 10 bases, with 13 bases between the two germline ends. The CDR3 spans 13 residues. The CDR3 DNA follows: TGTGCCAGCAGTGAATGGGGGGCGCCTTCAGCTTTCTTT. Its protein is CASSEWGAPSAFF.

The rearrangement links TRBV5-1 to TRBJ2-5; 7 nucleotides align to TRBD1. J lost 3 bases, V lost 5 bases, and 4 bases had no gene match. The germline gives CDR1 SGHRS, CDR2 YFSETQ. CDR3 length: 13 residues. CDR3 in amino acids: CASRLGQKETQYF. CDR3 coding DNA: TGCGCCAGCAGGCTGGGACAGAAAGAGACCCAGTACTTC.

The genes are TRBV5-1 and TRBJ2-3; D is ambiguous. The germline V gene has CDR1 SGHRS and CDR2 YFSETQ. CDR3 length equals 15 residues. Between the trimmed V and J ends, which lost 0 bases and 1 base, there was a span of 9 bases. The DNA of the CDR3 is TGCGCCAGCAGCTTGGAGAGGAGAGGCACAGATACGCAGTATTTT. Its protein product is CASSLERRGTDTQYF.

To note about this clone: The sample contains more than one DNA sequence encoding this CDR3. The chain is built from TRBV5-1 and TRBJ2-5; TRBD1 matches at 12 bases. Germline loops: CDR1 SGHRS, CDR2 YFSETQ. The ends lost 0 bases at V and 4 bases at J; junction bases unmatched: 1. This CDR3 contains 15 residues. CDR3 protein: CASSLAGQGAETQYF. DNA for the CDR3: TGCGCCAGCAGCTTGGCGGGACAGGGGGCAGAGACCCAGTACTTC.

This chain joins TRBV18 and TRBJ1-5; D gene unclear. CDR1 KGHSH and CDR2 LQKENI come from the germline V gene. V was trimmed by 1 base and J by 9 bases, leaving 16 bases between them. The length of the CDR3 is 15 residues. The chain's CDR3 is CASSPRGDRDRPQHF. CDR3 sequence (DNA): TGTGCCAGCTCACCACGGGGAGACCGGGATCGGCCCCAGCATTTT.

The V gene is TRBV5-1, the J gene TRBJ1-2, with D perhaps matching TRBD1 (5 bases). The CDR3 covers 14 residues. CDR1 is SGHRS and CDR2 is YFSETQ in the germline V gene. V gave up 4 bases and J gave up 0 bases, with 10 bases separating them. CDR3 amino acids: CASSLGGTNYGYTF. CDR3 DNA sequence: TGCGCCAGCAGCCTGGGGGGGACTAACTATGGCTACACCTTC.

This clone was seen just once. The genes are TRBV5-1 and TRBJ2-5; TRBD2 matches at 10 bases. The CDR3 is 17 amino acids. With V trimmed by 0 bases and J by 1 base, 6 bases remained unmatched. Germline V gene data show CDR1 as SGHRS and CDR2 as YFSETQ. Written as DNA, the CDR3 is TGCGCCAGCAGCTTGGCTTTAGGACTAGCGGCCCAAGAGACCCAGTACTTC. Translation: CASSLALGLAAQETQYF.

CDR3 sequence reads: CASSKGQAGANVLTF. Here the CDR3 DNA reads TGTGCCAGCAGCAAGGGACAGGCAGGGGCCAACGTCCTGACTTTC. The chain joins TRBV5-8 to TRBJ2-6; TRBD1 matches 8 bases. Germline V gene sequence: CDR1 SGHTS, CDR2 YDEGEE. With 4 bases clipped from V and 4 bases from J, the junction kept 4 bases outside the gene matches. There are 15 residues in the CDR3.

V usage is TRBV2 and J usage is TRBJ2-1; tentative D call: TRBD1 (5 bases). This CDR3 has 15 residues. Trimming shortened V by 5 bases and J by 2 bases, and 13 bases separated the two germline ends. CDR1 and CDR2 (germline): SNHLY, FYNNEI. This CDR3 is CASSNLRVPYNEQFF. CDR3 DNA: TGTGCCAGCAGTAACCTCAGGGTCCCCTACAATGAGCAGTTCTTC.

The genes are TRBV11-2 and TRBJ2-1; 11 bases line up with TRBD2. The V gene end was trimmed by 5 bases and the J gene end by 8 bases; junction bases not matched to a gene: 8. Germline loops: CDR1 SGHAT, CDR2 FQNNGV. The CDR3 spans 15 residues. In DNA form, the CDR3 reads TGTGCCAGCAGCCCAGGGACTAGCGGAGTAGATGAGCAGTTCTTC. This sequence encodes CASSPGTSGVDEQFF.